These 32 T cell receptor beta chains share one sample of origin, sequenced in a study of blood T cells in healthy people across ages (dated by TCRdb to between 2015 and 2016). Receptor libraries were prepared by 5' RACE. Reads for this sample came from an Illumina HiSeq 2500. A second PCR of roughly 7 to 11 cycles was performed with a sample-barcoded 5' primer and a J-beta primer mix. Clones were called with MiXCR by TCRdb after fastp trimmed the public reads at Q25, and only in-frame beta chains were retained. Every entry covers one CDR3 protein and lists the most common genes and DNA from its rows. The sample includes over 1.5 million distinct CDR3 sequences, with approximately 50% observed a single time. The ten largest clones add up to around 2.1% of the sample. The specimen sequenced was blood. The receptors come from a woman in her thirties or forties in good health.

CDR3 coding DNA: TGCAGCGCAGGGGACCGGGACAGGGGGCTTAATGAGCAGTACTTC. Encoded protein: CSAGDRDRGLNEQYF. The chain carries TRBV29-1 and TRBJ2-5; TRBD1 matches 12 bases. Trimming cost V 7 bases and J 11 bases; bases outside gene matches: 17. From germline, CDR1 is SQVTM and CDR2 ANQGSEA. This CDR3 spans 15 amino acids.

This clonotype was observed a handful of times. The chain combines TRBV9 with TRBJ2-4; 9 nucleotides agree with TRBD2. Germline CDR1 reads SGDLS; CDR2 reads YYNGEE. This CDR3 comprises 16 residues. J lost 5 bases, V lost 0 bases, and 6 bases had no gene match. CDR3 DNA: TGTGCCAGCAGCGTAGCCATGACTAGCGGAGAAAACATTCAGTACTTC. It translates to CASSVAMTSGENIQYF.

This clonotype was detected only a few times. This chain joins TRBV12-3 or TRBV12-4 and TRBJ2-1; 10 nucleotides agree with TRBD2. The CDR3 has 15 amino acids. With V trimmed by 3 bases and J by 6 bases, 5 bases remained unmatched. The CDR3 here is CASSFGLAGANEQFF. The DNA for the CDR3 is TGTGCCAGCAGTTTTGGGCTAGCGGGGGCCAATGAGCAGTTCTTC.

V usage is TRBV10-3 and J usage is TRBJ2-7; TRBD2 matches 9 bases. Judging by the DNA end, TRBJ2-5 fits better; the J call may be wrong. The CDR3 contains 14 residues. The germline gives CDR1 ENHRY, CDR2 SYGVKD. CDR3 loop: CAISTPSGEETQYF. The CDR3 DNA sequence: TGTGCCATCAGCACGCCTAGCGGGGAGGAGACCCAGTACTTC.

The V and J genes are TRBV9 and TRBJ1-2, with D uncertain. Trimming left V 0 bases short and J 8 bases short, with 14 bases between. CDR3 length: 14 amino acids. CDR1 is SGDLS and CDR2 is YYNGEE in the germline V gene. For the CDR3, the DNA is TGTGCCAGCAGCGTAGCTTCCGGGGTGGAGGGCTACACCTTC. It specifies CASSVASGVEGYTF.

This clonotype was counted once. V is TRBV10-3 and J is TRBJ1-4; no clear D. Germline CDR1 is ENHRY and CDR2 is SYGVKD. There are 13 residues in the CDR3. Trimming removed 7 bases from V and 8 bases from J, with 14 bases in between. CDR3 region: CAIKEFGKEKLFF. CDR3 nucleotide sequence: TGTGCCATCAAGGAGTTTGGAAAAGAAAAACTGTTTTTT.

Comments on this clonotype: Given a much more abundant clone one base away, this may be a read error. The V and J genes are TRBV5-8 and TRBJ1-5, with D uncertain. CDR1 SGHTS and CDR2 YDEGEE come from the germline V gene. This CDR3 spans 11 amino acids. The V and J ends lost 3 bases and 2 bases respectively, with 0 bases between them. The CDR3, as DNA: TGTGCCAGCAGCTGCAATCAGCCCCAGCATTTT. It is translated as CASSCNQPQHF.

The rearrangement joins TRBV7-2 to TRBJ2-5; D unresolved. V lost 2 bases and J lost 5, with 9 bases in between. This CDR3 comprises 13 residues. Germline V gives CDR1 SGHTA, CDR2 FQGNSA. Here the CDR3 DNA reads TGTGCCAGCAGCTTATGGGTAGACGAGACCCAGTACTTC. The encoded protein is CASSLWVDETQYF.

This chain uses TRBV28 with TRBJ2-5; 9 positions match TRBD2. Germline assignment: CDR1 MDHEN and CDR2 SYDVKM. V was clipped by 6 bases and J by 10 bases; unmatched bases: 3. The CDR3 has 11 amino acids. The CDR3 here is CASSLAGFQYF. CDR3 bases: TGTGCCAGCAGCCTAGCGGGGTTCCAGTACTTC. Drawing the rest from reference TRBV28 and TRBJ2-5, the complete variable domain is DVKVTQSSRYLVKRTGEKVFLECVQDMDHENMFWYRQDPGLGLRLIYFSYDVKMKEKGDIPEGYSVSREKKERFSLILESASTNQTSMYLCASSLAGFQYFGPGTRLLVL.

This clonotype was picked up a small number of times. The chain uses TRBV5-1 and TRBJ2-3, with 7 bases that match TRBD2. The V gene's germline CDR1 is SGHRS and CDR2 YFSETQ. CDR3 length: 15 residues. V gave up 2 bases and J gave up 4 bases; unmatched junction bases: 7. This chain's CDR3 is CASSLFGGGSDTQYF. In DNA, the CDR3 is TGCGCCAGCAGCTTATTCGGCGGGGGTTCAGATACGCAGTATTTT. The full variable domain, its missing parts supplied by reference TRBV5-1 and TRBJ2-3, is KAGVTQTPRYLIKTRGQQVTLSCSPISGHRSVSWYQQTPGQGLQFLFEYFSETQRNKGNFPGRFSGRQFSNSRSEMNVSTLELGDSALYLCASSLFGGGSDTQYFGPGTRLTVL.

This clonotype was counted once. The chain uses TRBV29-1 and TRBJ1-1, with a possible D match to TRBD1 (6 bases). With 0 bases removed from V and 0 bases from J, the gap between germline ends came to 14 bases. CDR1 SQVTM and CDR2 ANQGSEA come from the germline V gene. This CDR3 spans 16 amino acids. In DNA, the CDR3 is TGCAGCGTTGAAGACAAAATCAGGGGCGTGAACACTGAAGCTTTCTTT. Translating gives CSVEDKIRGVNTEAFF.

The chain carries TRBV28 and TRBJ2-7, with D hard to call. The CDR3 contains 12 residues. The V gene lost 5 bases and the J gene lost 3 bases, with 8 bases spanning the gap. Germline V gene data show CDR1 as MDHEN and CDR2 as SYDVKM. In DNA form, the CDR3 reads TGTGCCAGCAGTATTTACGGCTACGAGCAGTACTTC. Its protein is CASSIYGYEQYF.

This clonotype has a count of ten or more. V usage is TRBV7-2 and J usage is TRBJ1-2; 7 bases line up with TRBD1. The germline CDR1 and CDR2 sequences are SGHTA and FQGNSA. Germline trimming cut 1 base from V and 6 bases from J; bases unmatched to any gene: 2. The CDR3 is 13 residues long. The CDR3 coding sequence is TGTGCCAGCAGCTTAGACAGGGGAAATGGCTACACCTTC. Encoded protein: CASSLDRGNGYTF.

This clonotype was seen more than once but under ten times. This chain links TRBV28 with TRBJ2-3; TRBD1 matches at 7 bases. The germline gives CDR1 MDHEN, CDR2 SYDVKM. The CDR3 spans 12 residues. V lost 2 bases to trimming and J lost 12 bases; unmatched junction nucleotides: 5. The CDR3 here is CASSLTDRAQYF. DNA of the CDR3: TGTGCCAGCAGTTTAACCGACAGGGCCCAGTATTTT.

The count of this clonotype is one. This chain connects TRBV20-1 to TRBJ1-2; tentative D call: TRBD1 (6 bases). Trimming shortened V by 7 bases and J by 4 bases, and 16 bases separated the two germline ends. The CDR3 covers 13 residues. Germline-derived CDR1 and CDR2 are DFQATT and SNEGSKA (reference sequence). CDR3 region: CSVLGGGSYGYTF. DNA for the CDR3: TGCAGTGTATTGGGAGGGGGGAGCTATGGCTACACCTTC.

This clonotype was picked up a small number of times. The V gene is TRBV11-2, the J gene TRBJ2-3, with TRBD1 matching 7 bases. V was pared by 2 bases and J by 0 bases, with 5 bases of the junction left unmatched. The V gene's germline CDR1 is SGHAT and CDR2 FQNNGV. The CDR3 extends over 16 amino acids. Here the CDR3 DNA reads TGTGCCAGCAGCTTAAGGAAGGACAGGAGCACAGATACGCAGTATTTT. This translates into CASSLRKDRSTDTQYF.

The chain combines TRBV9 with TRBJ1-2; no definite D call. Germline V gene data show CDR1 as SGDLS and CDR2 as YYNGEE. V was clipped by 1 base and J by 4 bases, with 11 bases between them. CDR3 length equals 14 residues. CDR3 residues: CASSVSDGLYGYTF. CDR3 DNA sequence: TGTGCCAGCAGCGTATCGGACGGCCTCTATGGCTACACCTTC.

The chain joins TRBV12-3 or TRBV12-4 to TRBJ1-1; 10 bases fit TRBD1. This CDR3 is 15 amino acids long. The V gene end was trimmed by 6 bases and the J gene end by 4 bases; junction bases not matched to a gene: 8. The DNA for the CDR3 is TGTGCCAGCAGACCGACAGGGGGCGCGAGCACTGAAGCTTTCTTT. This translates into CASRPTGGASTEAFF.

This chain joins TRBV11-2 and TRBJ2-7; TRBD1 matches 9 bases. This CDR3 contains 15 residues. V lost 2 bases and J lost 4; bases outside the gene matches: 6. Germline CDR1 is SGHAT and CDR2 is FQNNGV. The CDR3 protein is CASSLPTTGGYEQYF. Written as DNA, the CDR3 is TGTGCCAGCAGCTTACCCACGACAGGGGGGTACGAGCAGTACTTC.

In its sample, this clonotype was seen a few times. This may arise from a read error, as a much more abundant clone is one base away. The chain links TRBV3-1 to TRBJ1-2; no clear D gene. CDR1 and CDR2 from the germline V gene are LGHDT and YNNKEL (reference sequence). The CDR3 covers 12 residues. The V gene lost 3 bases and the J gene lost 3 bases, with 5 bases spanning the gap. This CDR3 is CASSHGDYGYTF. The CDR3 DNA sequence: TGTGCCAGCAGCCACGGGGACTATGGCTACACCTTC.

The CDR3 sequence: CASSLVLHVQYF. The CDR3 nucleotides are TGTGCCAGCAGCTTAGTTCTTCACGTGCAGTACTTC. The rearrangement links TRBV7-2 to TRBJ2-4; D call uncertain. This CDR3 comprises 12 residues. V was trimmed by 1 base and J by 13 bases, leaving 11 bases between them. In germline, CDR1 is SGHTA, CDR2 FQGNSA.

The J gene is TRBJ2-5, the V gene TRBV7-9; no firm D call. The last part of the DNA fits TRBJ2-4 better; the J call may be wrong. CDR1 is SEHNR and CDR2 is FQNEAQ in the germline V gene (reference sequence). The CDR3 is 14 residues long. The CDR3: CASSPLMGKNIQYF. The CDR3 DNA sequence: TGTGCCAGCAGCCCATTGATGGGCAAAAACATTCAGTACTTC.

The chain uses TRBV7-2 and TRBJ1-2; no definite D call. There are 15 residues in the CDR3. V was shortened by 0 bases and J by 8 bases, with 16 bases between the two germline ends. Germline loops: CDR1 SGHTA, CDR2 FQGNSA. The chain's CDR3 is CASSLARSVGGGYTF. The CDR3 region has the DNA TGTGCCAGCAGCTTAGCCAGATCGGTAGGCGGCGGCTACACCTTC.

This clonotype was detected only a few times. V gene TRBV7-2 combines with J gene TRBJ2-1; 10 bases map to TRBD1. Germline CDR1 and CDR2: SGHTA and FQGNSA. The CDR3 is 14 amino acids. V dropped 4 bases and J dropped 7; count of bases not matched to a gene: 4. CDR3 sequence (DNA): TGTGCCAGCAGCTACGGGACAGGGGTAAATGAGCAGTTCTTC. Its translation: CASSYGTGVNEQFF.

The CDR3 DNA is TGTGCCAGCAGCCTAGAGGCGGCGCTCGGGGAGGATACGCAGTATTTT. This gives the protein CASSLEAALGEDTQYF. The rearrangement links TRBV4-2 to TRBJ2-3; D is possibly TRBD2 (5 bases). This CDR3 spans 16 amino acids. Germline lookup yields CDR1 LGHNA and CDR2 YNFKEQ. Trimming took off 4 bases at V and 6 bases at J, with 20 bases between the two ends.

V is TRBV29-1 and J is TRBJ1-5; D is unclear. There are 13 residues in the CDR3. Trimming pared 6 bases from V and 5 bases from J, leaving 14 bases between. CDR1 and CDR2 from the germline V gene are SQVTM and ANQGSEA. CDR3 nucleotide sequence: TGCAGCGTGGGGAGCGGATATTATCAGCCCCAGCATTTT. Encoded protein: CSVGSGYYQPQHF.

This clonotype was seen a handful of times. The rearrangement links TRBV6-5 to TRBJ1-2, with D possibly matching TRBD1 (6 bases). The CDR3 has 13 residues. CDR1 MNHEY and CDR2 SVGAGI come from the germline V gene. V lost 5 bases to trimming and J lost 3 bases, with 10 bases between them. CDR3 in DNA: TGTGCCAGCAGTACCGACAGGCACTATGGCTACACCTTC. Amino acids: CASSTDRHYGYTF.

Here the CDR3 reads CASSYMGLNNEQFF. DNA for the CDR3: TGTGCCAGCAGTTACATGGGACTCAACAATGAGCAGTTCTTC. This chain uses TRBV6-5 with TRBJ2-1, with D perhaps TRBD2 (6 bases). Germline CDR1 reads MNHEY; CDR2 reads SVGAGI. V lost 2 bases and J lost 5, with 10 bases in between. There are 14 residues in the CDR3.

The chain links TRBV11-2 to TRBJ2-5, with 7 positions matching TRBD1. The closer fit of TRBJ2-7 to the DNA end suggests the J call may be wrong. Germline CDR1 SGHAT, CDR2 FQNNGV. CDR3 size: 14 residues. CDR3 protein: CASSLSSTGDEQYF. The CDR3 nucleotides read TGTGCCAGCAGCTTATCGTCAACAGGGGACGAGCAGTACTTC.

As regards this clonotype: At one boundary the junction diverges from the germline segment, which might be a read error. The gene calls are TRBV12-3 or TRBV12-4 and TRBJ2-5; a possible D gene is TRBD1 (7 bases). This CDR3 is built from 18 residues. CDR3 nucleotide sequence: TGTGCCAGCAGTTTAGGAGGAGGGGGCAGGGCCCCTAGAGAGACCCGGTACTTC. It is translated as CASSLGGGGRAPRETRYF.

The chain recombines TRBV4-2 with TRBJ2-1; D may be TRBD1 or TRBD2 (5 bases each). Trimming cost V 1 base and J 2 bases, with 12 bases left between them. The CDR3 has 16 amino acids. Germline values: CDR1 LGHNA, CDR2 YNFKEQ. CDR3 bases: TGTGCCAGCAGCCAAGCGGGGCAGGGTACCTACAATGAGCAGTTCTTC. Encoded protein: CASSQAGQGTYNEQFF.

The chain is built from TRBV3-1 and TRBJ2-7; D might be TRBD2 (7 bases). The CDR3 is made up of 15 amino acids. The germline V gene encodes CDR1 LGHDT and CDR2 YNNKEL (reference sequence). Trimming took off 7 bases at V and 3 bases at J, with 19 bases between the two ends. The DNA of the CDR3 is TGTGCCAGCAAGTTGGCCCACGGGGGGCACTACGAGCAGTACTTC. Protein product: CASKLAHGGHYEQYF.